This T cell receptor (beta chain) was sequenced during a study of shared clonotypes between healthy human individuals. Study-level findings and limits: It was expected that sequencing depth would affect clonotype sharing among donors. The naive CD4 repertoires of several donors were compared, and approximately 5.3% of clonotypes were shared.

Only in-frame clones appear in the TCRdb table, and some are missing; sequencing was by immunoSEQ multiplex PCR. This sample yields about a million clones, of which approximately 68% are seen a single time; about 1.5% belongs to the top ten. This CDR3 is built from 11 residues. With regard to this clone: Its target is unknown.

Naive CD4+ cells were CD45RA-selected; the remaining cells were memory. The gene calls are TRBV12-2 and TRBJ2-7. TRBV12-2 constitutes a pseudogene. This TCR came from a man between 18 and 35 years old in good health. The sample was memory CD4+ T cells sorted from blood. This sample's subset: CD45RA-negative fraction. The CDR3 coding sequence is TGTGCAAGTCGTCAGGACGTCGTTAAGCGCTTC. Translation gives CASRQDVVKRF.